This T cell receptor beta chain came from a study of T-cell memory formation after mild COVID-19. Study at large: TCR clustering was largely donor specific. General study results and limits: Later expanders leaned CD4+, whereas clones that contracted between day 15 and 85 were balanced CD4/CD8. CM and EM subsets held most contracting CD4+ clones; EMRA held CD8+ ones.

The germline V gene has CDR1 SGHTA and CDR2 FQGNSA. Trimming left V 5 bases short and J 5 bases short, with 18 bases between. The CDR3 consists of 15 residues. This clonotype was detected a few times. Its antigen is not identified. Constant-segment-primed 5'RACE gave TCR alpha and TCR beta cDNA libraries with sample barcodes and UMIs. TCRdb processed the 5' RACE reads anew with MiXCR; each CDR3 protein has one entry. The data show approximately 260,000 distinct CDR3 sequences, roughly 17% seen once. This chain links TRBV7-2 with TRBJ1-1; D is unresolved. This clonotype was obtained from a man between 18 and 29 years old who had mild COVID-19 (a few samples of this study predate the infection). Cell type and time point are not known. Material for sequencing was PBMCs or a T cell subset sorted from them (not recorded which). The CDR3 region is CASSLWKGEYTEAFF. CDR3 bases: TGTGCCAGCAGCCTATGGAAGGGCGAGTATACTGAAGCTTTCTTT.